The sequence of this T cell receptor beta chain was determined in a study of T cell responses to AZD1222 COVID-19 vaccine. Study outcomes and limitations: Baseline seropositivity occurred in only six AZD1222 recipients. Vaccine-related CD4 TCRs covered spike, predominating at 160-218 and 743-854. Females made up more of the donors, who were largely white British, and clonal diversity may have come out too low. Reports indicate that nearly half of spike-specific TCRs are directed at unmutated variant regions.

Remarks on this clone: Its antigen is unidentified.

The V and J ends lost 0 bases and 12 bases, in that order; junction bases with no gene match: 10. Germline assignment: CDR1 SGHDT and CDR2 YYEEEE. The CDR3 length is 14 residues. The method was immunoSEQ multiplex PCR; TCRdb's version includes in-frame clones alone and lacks a portion of them. The table includes approximately 150,000 clones, more than 85% detected once. The specimen comprised peripheral blood, sampled 28 days after the second AZD1222 dose. The chain carries TRBV5-6 and TRBJ1-1, with 8 bases that match TRBD1. The source of this sequence is an adult who received the AZD1222 COVID-19 vaccine. CDR3 in amino acids: CASSLVSGGAGSFF. The CDR3 DNA reads as TGTGCCAGCAGCTTGGTTTCAGGGGGCGCGGGATCTTTCTTT. Full variable domain (outside the CDR3, taken from reference TRBV5-6 and TRBJ1-1): DAGVTQSPTHLIKTRGQQVTLRCSPKSGHDTVSWYQQALGQGPQFIFQYYEEEERQRGNFPDRFSGHQFPNYSSELNVNALLLGDSALYLCASSLVSGGAGSFFGQGTRLTVV.